Listed below are T cell receptor beta chains from one sample, sequenced in a study of shared clonotypes between healthy human individuals. The repertoire was sequenced with immunoSEQ multiplex PCR; TCRdb's copy has only in-frame clones and lacks some. The profile covers roughly 2 million clones, with approximately 95% appearing a single time and around 1.1% taken by the ten largest. Sequencing input: naive CD8+ T cells sorted from blood. These receptor sequences come from a man younger than 30 in good health. Each CDR3 is given with its conserved first and last residue. The D gene is left open where the match is weak. Size tells how often a clone was seen (once, few, many) or the class of an expanded clone, and some rows leave it out.

TRBV30	NA	TRBJ2-2	NA	TGTGCCTGGAGTCCCCCCACCGGGGAGCTGTTTTTT	CAWSPPTGELFF
TRBV9	NA	TRBJ1-2	TRBD1	TGTGCCAGCAGCGTAGTTTCAGGGGGCGGCTATGGCTACACCTTC	CASSVVSGGGYGYTF
TRBV27	NA	TRBJ1-5	NA	TGTGCCAGCAGTTTAGGAGGGGTTGGGCCCCAGCATTTT	CASSLGGVGPQHF
TRBV6-5	once	TRBJ2-2	NA	TGTGCCAGCAGAAGGGGGGAGTATTTGACCGGGGAGCTGTTTTTT	CASRRGEYLTGELFF
TRBV5-6	NA	TRBJ2-7	TRBD1	TGTGCCAGCAGCTTAAATCGACAGGGGGATCTTTACGAGCAGTACTTC	CASSLNRQGDLYEQYF
TRBV5-6	NA	TRBJ1-2	TRBD1	TGTGCCAGCACCACCACAGGGGGCGGGGATGGCTACACCTTC	CASTTTGGGDGYTF
TRBV15	NA	TRBJ1-6	NA	TGTGCCACCAGCAGATCCCGGGGAGAGGGGAATTCACCCCTCCACTTT	CATSRSRGEGNSPLHF
TRBV9	NA	TRBJ1-1	NA	TGTGCCAGCAGCCTGCCTCCGTGGCCTGAAGCTTTCTTT	CASSLPPWPEAFF
TRBV27	few	TRBJ2-7	NA	TGTGCCAGCAGTTTGTCCGTGTGGCACGAGCAGTACTTC	CASSLSVWHEQYF
TRBV29-1	few	TRBJ1-1	NA	TGCAGCGGGCTGTCAGCGAACACTGAAGCTTTCTTT	CSGLSANTEAFF
TRBV11-2	once	TRBJ1-2	NA	TGTGCCAGCAGCTTAGATGGGGTGCCCCGCTCTGGCTACACCTTC	CASSLDGVPRSGYTF
TRBV13	NA	TRBJ2-7	NA	TGTGCCAGCAGCTTAGAGGGGGACTCCTACGAGCAGTACTTC	CASSLEGDSYEQYF
TRBV9	NA	TRBJ1-2	NA	TGTGCCAGCAGCGTAGGTTCGGGCTTGGGCTACACCTTC	CASSVGSGLGYTF
TRBV27	NA	TRBJ1-4	TRBD1	TGTGCCAGCACCAGGACAGGGGGTAATGAAAAACTGTTTTTT	CASTRTGGNEKLFF
TRBV28	NA	TRBJ1-5	TRBD1	TGTGCCAGCAGCTGGGGACAGGGGGGTCAGCCCCAGCATTTT	CASSWGQGGQPQHF
TRBV21-1	NA	TRBJ2-2	NA	TGTGCCAACCCGGGGGGTGCACGCCACACCGGGGAGCTGTTTTTT	CANPGGARHTGELFF
TRBV30	NA	TRBJ2-7	TRBD1	TGTGCCTGGAGTGAGACGACAGGGAAGAACGAGCAGTACTTC	CAWSETTGKNEQYF
TRBV19	NA	TRBJ2-1	TRBD2	TGTGCCAGTAGTGCGGGGGTGGTGGCCTACAATGAGCAGTTCTTC	CASSAGVVAYNEQFF
TRBV7-9	NA	TRBJ2-2	TRBD2	TGTGCCAGCAGCCTTTCACTAGCGGGGGGTCTCACCGGGGAGCTGTTTTTT	CASSLSLAGGLTGELFF
TRBV10-3	NA	TRBJ2-7	TRBD2	TGTGCCATTGGGGAGCTAGCGGGAGGCTACGAGCAGTACTTC	CAIGELAGGYEQYF
TRBV6-1	NA	TRBJ2-1	NA	TGTGCCAGCAGTGCTATAGGGGGGGGTAACGGGTTCTTC	CASSAIGGGNGFF
TRBV7-8	NA	TRBJ2-7	NA	TGTGCCAGCAGCTTAGATTTAGGACGCGATTACGAGCAGTACTTC	CASSLDLGRDYEQYF
TRBV19	NA	TRBJ1-4	NA	TGTGCCAGTAGTCTCTCGGGCTACTCCTATGAAAAACTGTTTTTT	CASSLSGYSYEKLFF
TRBV11-3	few	TRBJ2-3	NA	TGTGCCAGCAGCTTAGAGGGTTTCACAGATACGCAGTATTTT	CASSLEGFTDTQYF
TRBV5-1	NA	TRBJ2-1	NA	TGCGCCAGCAGCTTGAGTGATCCGGGCCCCTACAATGAGCAGTTCTTC	CASSLSDPGPYNEQFF
TRBV6-1	NA	TRBJ1-4	NA	TGTGCCAGCAGTGATCGCAGGGAAGCTAATGAAAAACTGTTTTTT	CASSDRREANEKLFF
TRBV5-6	NA	TRBJ2-7	NA	TGTGCCAGCAGCTTAAAGGCGGGAATCTACGAGCAGTACTTC	CASSLKAGIYEQYF
TRBV28	NA	TRBJ2-2	TRBD1	TGTGCCAGCGGACAGACAGGGGCAAACACCGGGGAGCTGTTTTTT	CASGQTGANTGELFF
TRBV27	NA	TRBJ2-7	NA	TGTGCCAGCAGTTTATCCCCCGGGACTCCTTTCGGTTGGCAGTACTTC	CASSLSPGTPFGWQYF
TRBV7-9	NA	TRBJ1-2	TRBD1	TGTGCCAGCATCTCTACGGACAGGGACTATGGCTACACCTTC	CASISTDRDYGYTF
TRBV5-4	NA	TRBJ2-7	NA	TGTGCCAGCAGCTGGACGGGGAGCGAGCAGTACTTC	CASSWTGSEQYF
TRBV29-1	NA	TRBJ2-1	NA	TGCAGCGTTGTGACGCCCTACAATGAGCAGTTCTTC	CSVVTPYNEQFF
TRBV2	NA	TRBJ2-1	NA	TGTGCCACCCCAAAGGACAGTTCCTACAATGAGCAGTTCTTC	CATPKDSSYNEQFF
TRBV5-1	NA	TRBJ2-2	NA	TGCGCCAGCAGCCCCTACAGAGGCGACAACACCGGGGAGCTGTTTTTT	CASSPYRGDNTGELFF
TRBV7-8	NA	TRBJ2-1	NA	TGTGCCAGCAGCTTACAGGGGAATGAGCAGTTCTTC	CASSLQGNEQFF
TRBV27	NA	TRBJ1-1	NA	TGTGCCAGCAGTACGGGGACACTGAACACTGAAGCTTTCTTT	CASSTGTLNTEAFF
TRBV4-1	NA	TRBJ2-7	NA	TGCGCCAGCAGCCAAGCACCTACCAACGAGCAGTACTTC	CASSQAPTNEQYF
TRBV10-2	NA	TRBJ2-5	NA	TGCGCCAGCAGTGTAGGGGAGACCCAGTACTTC	CASSVGETQYF
TRBV7-6	NA	TRBJ2-1	NA	TGTGCCAGCAGCCCCGGGGAATACAATGAGCAGTTCTTC	CASSPGEYNEQFF
TRBV4-1	NA	TRBJ2-1	TRBD1	TGCGCCAGCAGCCAACCCACTGGGACAGGGCCAGGAAATGAGCAGTTCTTC	CASSQPTGTGPGNEQFF
TRBV27	NA	TRBJ2-5	NA	TGTGCCAGTAAGACATACAGGGACCAAGAGACCCAGTACTTC	CASKTYRDQETQYF
TRBV28	once	TRBJ1-2	NA	TGTGCCAGCAGTTTCAAGGGAGGGGAGGACTATGGCTACACCTTC	CASSFKGGEDYGYTF
TRBV18	NA	TRBJ2-1	TRBD2	TGTGCCAGCTCACGCCCCCTACTAGCGGGGGACAATGAGCAGTTCTTC	CASSRPLLAGDNEQFF
TRBV7-9	NA	TRBJ1-4	NA	TGTGCCAGCAGCTTAACCCCTGGGAAGGGAGAATCATGGGAAAAACTGTTTTTT	CASSLTPGKGESWEKLFF
TRBV6-1	NA	TRBJ2-7	TRBD2	TGTGCCAGCAGTGAACTTGCGGGAGCTTTCGAGCAGTACTTC	CASSELAGAFEQYF
TRBV4-1	NA	TRBJ2-7	TRBD1	TGCGCCAGCAGCCCAGGGACAGGGAACGAGCAGTACTTC	CASSPGTGNEQYF
TRBV27	once	TRBJ2-5	NA	TGTGCCAGCAGTGTGACGGAGGGCAAACAAGAGACCCAGTACTTC	CASSVTEGKQETQYF
TRBV6-1	NA	TRBJ2-7	TRBD1	TGTGCCAGCAGTAACCGACAGGGGGGGACCTACGAGCAGTACTTC	CASSNRQGGTYEQYF
TRBV27	NA	TRBJ1-2	TRBD1	TGTGCCAGCAGTCCAGGGGGCGGGGCTGGCTACACCTTC	CASSPGGGAGYTF
TRBV5-4	NA	TRBJ2-7	NA	TGTGCCAGCAGCTTTTACGGGAGCTCCTACGAGCAGTACTTC	CASSFYGSSYEQYF
TRBV9	NA	TRBJ1-1	TRBD1	TGTGCCAGCAGCATAGGGGGCATGACTGAAGCTTTCTTT	CASSIGGMTEAFF
TRBV27	NA	TRBJ2-1	NA	TGTGCCAGCAGTTTAATGTACGGCATCAGGGCGATCGATGAGCAGTTCTTC	CASSLMYGIRAIDEQFF
TRBV27	once	TRBJ1-1	TRBD1	TGTGCCAGCAGTGGCTGGGACAGGGGAACTGAAGCTTTCTTT	CASSGWDRGTEAFF
TRBV2	NA	TRBJ2-5	TRBD2	TGTGCCAGCAAGAAGGGGACTAGCGGGAACCAAGAGACCCAGTACTTC	CASKKGTSGNQETQYF
TRBV4-2	NA	TRBJ2-1	TRBD2	TGTGCCAGCAGCCAACCTACCGAGAAAGTGAGCGGGAGGACCCACAGCTCCTACAATGAGCAGTTCTTC	CASSQPTEKVSGRTHSSYNEQFF
TRBV5-4	NA	TRBJ2-7	NA	TGTGCCAGCAGCTATGGAGAAGGGAGCGAGCAGTACTTC	CASSYGEGSEQYF
TRBV4-3	NA	TRBJ2-2	TRBD1	TGCGCCAGCAGCCAAGGGACAGGTAACACCGGGGAGCTGTTTTTT	CASSQGTGNTGELFF